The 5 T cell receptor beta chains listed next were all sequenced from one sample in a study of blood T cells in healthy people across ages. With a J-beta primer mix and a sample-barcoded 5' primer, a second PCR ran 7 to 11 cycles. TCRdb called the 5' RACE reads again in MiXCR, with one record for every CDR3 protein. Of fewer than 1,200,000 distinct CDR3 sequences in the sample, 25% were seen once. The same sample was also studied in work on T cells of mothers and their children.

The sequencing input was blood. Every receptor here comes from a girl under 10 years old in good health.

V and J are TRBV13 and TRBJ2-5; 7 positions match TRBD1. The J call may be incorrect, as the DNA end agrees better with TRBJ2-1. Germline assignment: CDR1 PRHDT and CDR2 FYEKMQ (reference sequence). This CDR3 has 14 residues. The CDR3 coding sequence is TGTGCCAGCACTATACCGACAGGGATCAATGAGCAGTTCTTC. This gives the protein CASTIPTGINEQFF.

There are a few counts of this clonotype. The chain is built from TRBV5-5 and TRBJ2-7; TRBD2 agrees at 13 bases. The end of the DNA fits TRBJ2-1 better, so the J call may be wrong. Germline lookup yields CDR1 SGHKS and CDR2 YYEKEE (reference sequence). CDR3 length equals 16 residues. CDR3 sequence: CASSQTGTSGKNEQFF. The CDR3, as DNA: TGTGCCAGCAGCCAAACCGGGACTAGCGGGAAAAATGAGCAGTTCTTC.

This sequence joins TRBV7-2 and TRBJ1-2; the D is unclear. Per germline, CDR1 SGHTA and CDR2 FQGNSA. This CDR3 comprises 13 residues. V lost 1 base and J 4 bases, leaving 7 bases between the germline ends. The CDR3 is CASSLGWAYGYTF. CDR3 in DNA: TGTGCCAGCAGCTTAGGGTGGGCCTATGGCTACACCTTC.

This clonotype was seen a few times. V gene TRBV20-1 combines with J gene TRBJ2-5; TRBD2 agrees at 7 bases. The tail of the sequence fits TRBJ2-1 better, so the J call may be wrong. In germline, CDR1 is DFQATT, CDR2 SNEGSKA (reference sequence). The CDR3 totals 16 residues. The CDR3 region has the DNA TGCAGTGCTTCCATCGGACTAGGCACCCTGGGCGATGAGCAGTTCTTC. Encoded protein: CSASIGLGTLGDEQFF.

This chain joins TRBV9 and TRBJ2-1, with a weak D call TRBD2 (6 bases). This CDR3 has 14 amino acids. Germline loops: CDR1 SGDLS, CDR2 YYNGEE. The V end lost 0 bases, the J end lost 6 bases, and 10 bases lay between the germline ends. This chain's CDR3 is CASSVDGGINEQFF. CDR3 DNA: TGTGCCAGCAGCGTAGACGGGGGAATCAATGAGCAGTTCTTC.